The source of this T cell receptor beta chain is a study of identical twins. TCRdb itself ran the 5' RACE reads through MiXCR, one entry per CDR3 protein. The data hold 1.5 million to 2 million distinct CDR3 sequences, with more than 30% observed a single time. The CDR3 contains 15 residues. Germline lookup yields CDR1 LNHNV and CDR2 YYDKDF (reference sequence). Trimming stripped 0 bases from V and 8 bases from J, with 16 bases between. The chain is built from TRBV15 and TRBJ1-1; D is unresolved. The sequencing input was cord blood. The TCR was taken from a newborn girl in good health. This CDR3 is CATSRDLETGKEAFF. CDR3 DNA: TGTGCCACCAGCAGAGATCTAGAGACGGGTAAGGAAGCTTTCTTT.